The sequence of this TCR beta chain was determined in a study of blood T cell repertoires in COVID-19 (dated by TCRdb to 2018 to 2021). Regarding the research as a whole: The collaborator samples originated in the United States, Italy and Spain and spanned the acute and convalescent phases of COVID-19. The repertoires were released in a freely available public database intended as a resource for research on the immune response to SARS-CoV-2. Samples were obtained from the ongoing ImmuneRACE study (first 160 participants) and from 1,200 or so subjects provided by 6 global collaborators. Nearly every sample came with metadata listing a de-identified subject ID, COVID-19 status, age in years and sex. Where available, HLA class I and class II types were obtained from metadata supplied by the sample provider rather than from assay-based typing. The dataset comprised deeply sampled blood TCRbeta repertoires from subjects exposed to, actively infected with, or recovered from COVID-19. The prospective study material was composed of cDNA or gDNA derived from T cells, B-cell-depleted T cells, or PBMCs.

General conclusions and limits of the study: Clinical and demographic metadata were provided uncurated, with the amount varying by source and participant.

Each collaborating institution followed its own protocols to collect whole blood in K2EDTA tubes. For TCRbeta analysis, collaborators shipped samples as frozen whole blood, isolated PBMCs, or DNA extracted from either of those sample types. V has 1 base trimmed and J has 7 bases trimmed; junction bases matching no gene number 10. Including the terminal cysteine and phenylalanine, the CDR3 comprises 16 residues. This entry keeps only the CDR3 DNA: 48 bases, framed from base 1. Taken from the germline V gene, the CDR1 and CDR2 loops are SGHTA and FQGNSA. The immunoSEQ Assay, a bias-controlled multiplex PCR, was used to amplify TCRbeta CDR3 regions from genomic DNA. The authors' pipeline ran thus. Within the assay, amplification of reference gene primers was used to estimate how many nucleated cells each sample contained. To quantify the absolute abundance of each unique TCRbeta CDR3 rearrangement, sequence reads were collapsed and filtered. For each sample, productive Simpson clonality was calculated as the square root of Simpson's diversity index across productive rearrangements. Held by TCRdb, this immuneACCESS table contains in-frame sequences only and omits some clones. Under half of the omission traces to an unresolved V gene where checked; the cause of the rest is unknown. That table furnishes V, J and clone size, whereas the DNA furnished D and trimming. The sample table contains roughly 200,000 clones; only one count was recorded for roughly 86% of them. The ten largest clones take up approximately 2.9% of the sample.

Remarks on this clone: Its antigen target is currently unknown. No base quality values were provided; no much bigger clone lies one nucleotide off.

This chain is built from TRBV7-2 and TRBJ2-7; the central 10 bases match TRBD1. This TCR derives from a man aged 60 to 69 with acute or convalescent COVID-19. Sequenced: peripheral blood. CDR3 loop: CASSLGWRGTGEEQYF. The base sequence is TGTGCCAGCAGCTTAGGGTGGAGGGGGACAGGGGAGGAGCAGTACTTC.